The 29 T cell receptor beta chains listed next were all sequenced from one sample in a study of Ad26.COV2.S vaccination and SARS-CoV-2 variants. Libraries were prepared by immunoSEQ multiplex PCR; TCRdb keeps only in-frame clonotypes and omits some of them. The table shows just under 250,000 clones, with roughly 90% occurring only once. Treatment denoted: some 20 received Ad26.COV2.S at low or high dose, single or two shots; 5 received placebo; per-sample allocation not given. Each sample was drawn 63 days after the first injection (of vaccine or placebo). Sequenced here: peripheral blood, sampled in a trial of Ad26.COV2.S vaccine versus placebo. All receptors derive from a person aged 18 to 65 who received the Ad26.COV2.S COVID-19 vaccine or a placebo.

The table lists this clone with a few counts. V and J are TRBV18 and TRBJ1-1, with TRBD1 as a possible D gene (6 bases). V was clipped by 6 bases and J by 0 bases, with 14 bases between them. Germline CDR1 is KGHSH and CDR2 is LQKENI. This CDR3 has 15 amino acids. This CDR3 reads CASSQGIAMNTEAFF. CDR3 sequence (DNA): TGTGCCAGCTCCCAGGGGATCGCGATGAACACTGAAGCTTTCTTT.

The chain is built from TRBV27 and TRBJ1-2, with D possibly being TRBD1 (6 bases). The CDR3 runs to 13 residues. In germline, CDR1 is MNHEY, CDR2 SMNVEV (reference sequence). V dropped 3 bases and J dropped 2 bases, with 7 bases sitting between them. This CDR3 is CASSFGQNYGYTF. CDR3 in DNA: TGTGCCAGCAGTTTTGGACAGAACTATGGCTACACCTTC.

The genes are TRBV6-5 and TRBJ1-1; possible D gene TRBD1, 5 bases. The V end lost 2 bases, the J end lost 4 bases, and 11 bases lay between the germline ends. The germline gives CDR1 MNHEY, CDR2 SVGAGI. The CDR3 contains 14 residues. The CDR3 nucleotides are TGTGCCAGCAGTTACAAGGGGTGGAGCACTGAAGCTTTCTTT. Its translation is CASSYKGWSTEAFF.

The chain is built from TRBV7-9 and TRBJ1-5; D gene ambiguous. Trimming stripped 6 bases from V and 3 bases from J, with 6 bases between. In germline, CDR1 is SEHNR, CDR2 FQNEAQ (reference sequence). This CDR3 has 12 residues. In DNA form, the CDR3 reads TGTGCCAGCAGTTCCGCCAATCAGCCCCAGCATTTT. Translation: CASSSANQPQHF.

The genes are TRBV3-1 (or the pseudogene TRBV3-2) and TRBJ1-5; perhaps TRBD1 as D (5 bases). Germline CDR1 reads LGHDT; CDR2 reads YNNKEL (reference sequence). Trimming shortened V by 1 base and J by 8 bases, and 12 bases separated the two germline ends. This CDR3 has 14 amino acids. CDR3 sequence (DNA): TGTGCCAGCAGCCAAGTTGGGGGTATTGAGCCCCAGCATTTT. The encoded protein is CASSQVGGIEPQHF.

The rearrangement joins TRBV30 to TRBJ1-5; no definite D call. The CDR3 covers 13 residues. The V gene lost 1 base and the J gene lost 7 bases, with 11 bases spanning the gap. Germline V gene data show CDR1 as GTSNPN and CDR2 as SVGIG (reference sequence). The CDR3 nucleotides read TGTGCCTGGAGTGACGGGGAGCAACAGCCCCAGCATTTT. Its protein product is CAWSDGEQQPQHF.

The rearrangement links TRBV6-5 to TRBJ1-4; D remains unclear. Trimming removed 6 bases from V and 5 bases from J, with 4 bases in between. The germline V gene encodes CDR1 MNHEY and CDR2 SVGAGI. CDR3 length equals 11 residues. CDR3 protein: CASRLNEKLFF. The CDR3 nucleotides are TGTGCCAGCAGACTAAATGAAAAACTGTTTTTT.

V and J are TRBV6-2 or TRBV6-3 and TRBJ1-4; a possible D gene is TRBD1 (6 bases). The CDR3 length is 18 residues. Germline CDR1 is MNHEY and CDR2 is SVGEGT. With 0 bases removed from V and 5 bases from J, the gap between germline ends came to 19 bases. CDR3 residues: CASSYSINNRVDNEKLFF. CDR3 in DNA: TGTGCCAGCAGTTACTCGATCAATAACAGGGTGGACAATGAAAAACTGTTTTTT.

V gene TRBV10-3 combines with J gene TRBJ1-3; TRBD1 might be the D (5 bases). The CDR3 contains 16 residues. Germline CDR1 ENHRY, CDR2 SYGVKD. V was cut by 0 bases and J by 0 bases, with 9 bases left in between. CDR3 bases: TGTGCCATCAGTGAGTCGCGGGGCCGCTCTGGAAACACCATATATTTT. Amino acid sequence: CAISESRGRSGNTIYF.

The rearrangement links TRBV2 to TRBJ2-5; TRBD1 matches at 11 bases. CDR1 and CDR2 (germline): SNHLY, FYNNEI. The CDR3 is made up of 14 amino acids. The V and J ends lost 6 bases and 4 bases, in that order; junction bases with no gene match: 4. The CDR3 loop reads CASRAGQGAETQYF. In DNA, the CDR3 is TGTGCCAGCAGGGCAGGACAGGGGGCAGAGACCCAGTACTTC.

The chain recombines TRBV7-2 with TRBJ2-5, with D possibly TRBD2 on 5 matching bases. CDR1 is SGHTA, CDR2 FQGNSA, per germline. Trimming removed 5 bases from V and 8 bases from J, with 18 bases in between. The CDR3 spans 14 residues. The CDR3 coding sequence is TGTGCCAGCAGCCTTCTCGGGATCCGGGGAACCCAGTACTTC. This encodes CASSLLGIRGTQYF.

The chain employs TRBV7-2 and TRBJ2-7; 8 positions agree with TRBD2. This CDR3 has 17 amino acids. With 5 bases clipped from V and 9 bases from J, the junction kept 21 bases outside the gene matches. From germline, CDR1 is SGHTA and CDR2 FQGNSA. CDR3: CASSPSLVSGVTSGQYF. CDR3 in DNA: TGTGCCAGCAGCCCGTCGCTCGTTAGCGGGGTAACGTCAGGGCAGTACTTC.

V gene TRBV5-1 combines with J gene TRBJ2-1, with D perhaps TRBD2 (6 bases). V was cut by 5 bases and J by 10 bases, with 19 bases left in between. The germline CDR1 and CDR2 sequences are SGHRS and YFSETQ. The CDR3 contains 14 residues. In DNA form, the CDR3 reads TGCGCCAGCAGAGCCGGGACTCACTCGGGGGAGCAGTTCTTC. Residues: CASRAGTHSGEQFF.

This clone was seen just once. This rearrangement joins TRBV6-5 to TRBJ2-5; 7 nucleotides align to TRBD2. The CDR3 is 14 residues long. CDR1 is MNHEY, CDR2 SVGAGI, per germline. The ends lost 1 base at V and 3 bases at J; junction bases unmatched: 2. The CDR3 reads CASSYLGGEETQYF. DNA of the CDR3: TGTGCCAGCAGTTACTTGGGGGGGGAAGAGACCCAGTACTTC.

The V and J genes are TRBV3-1 (or the pseudogene TRBV3-2) and TRBJ2-5; no firm D call. There are 12 residues in the CDR3. Trimming cost V 6 bases and J 7 bases, with 12 bases left between them. Looked up from germline, CDR1 is LGHDT and CDR2 is YNNKEL (reference sequence). Written as DNA, the CDR3 is TGTGCCAGCAGTGCGCCGGTCGGGACCCAGTACTTC. This encodes CASSAPVGTQYF.

The rearrangement joins TRBV24-1 to TRBJ2-7, with 14 bases fitting TRBD2. The germline V gene has CDR1 KGHDR and CDR2 SFDVKD. The junction had 7 bases not matched to a gene; V was cut back by 7 bases and J by 0 bases. This CDR3 contains 17 residues. The CDR3 nucleotides are TGTGCCACCAGCGATACCGGGACTAGCGGGAGCTCCTACGAGCAGTACTTC. The encoded protein is CATSDTGTSGSSYEQYF.

The chain employs TRBV6-1 and TRBJ2-7; the D is unclear. The CDR3 is 14 residues long. The germline V gene encodes CDR1 MNHNS and CDR2 SASEGT. V was clipped by 3 bases and J by 3 bases, with 12 bases between them. The CDR3 protein is CASSEGWRGYEQYF. CDR3 DNA: TGTGCCAGCAGTGAGGGGTGGAGAGGCTACGAGCAGTACTTC.

The chain uses TRBV28 and TRBJ1-2, with D perhaps matching TRBD1 (5 bases). Germline CDR1 and CDR2: MDHEN and SYDVKM. This CDR3 region has 16 residues. V shed 9 bases and J shed 2 bases, with 22 bases lying between them. The chain's CDR3 is CASSDIDRVTNYGYTF. The CDR3 DNA reads as TGTGCCAGTTCAGATATCGACAGAGTAACAAACTATGGCTACACCTTC.

This chain uses TRBV6-1 with TRBJ2-1; D is unresolved. This CDR3 has 14 amino acids. Trimming pared 1 base from V and 3 bases from J, leaving 7 bases between. Germline V lookup: CDR1 MNHNS, CDR2 SASEGT. The DNA of the CDR3 is TGTGCCAGCAGTGAAGGCCACCTCTACAATGAGCAGTTCTTC. Translated, it gives CASSEGHLYNEQFF.

The chain employs TRBV28 and TRBJ2-7; 7 bases line up with TRBD1. Trimming took 10 bases from V and 4 from J; bases not matched to a gene: 13. The germline CDR1 and CDR2 sequences are MDHEN and SYDVKM. The CDR3 covers 14 residues. The CDR3 is CATLGRDSLYEQYF. CDR3 in DNA: TGTGCCACCCTTGGTCGGGACAGCTTGTACGAGCAGTACTTC.

The chain combines TRBV5-6 with TRBJ2-7, with a tentative D call TRBD2 (6 bases). With 4 bases removed from V and 0 bases from J, the gap between germline ends came to 17 bases. Germline loops: CDR1 SGHDT, CDR2 YYEEEE. The CDR3 is 16 residues long. This CDR3 is CASSRRVAGPSYEQYF. For the CDR3, the DNA is TGTGCCAGCAGCCGGCGGGTCGCGGGACCCTCCTACGAGCAGTACTTC.

This chain joins TRBV13 and TRBJ1-3; 8 bases align to TRBD1. The CDR3 runs 16 residues. Germline trimming cut 3 bases from V and 0 bases from J; bases unmatched to any gene: 4. Germline V gene data show CDR1 as PRHDT and CDR2 as FYEKMQ (reference sequence). CDR3 in amino acids: CASSFRDRLSGNTIYF. The CDR3 DNA sequence: TGTGCCAGCAGCTTCCGGGACAGGCTCTCTGGAAACACCATATATTTT.

The V gene is TRBV29-1, the J gene TRBJ1-2; D may be TRBD1 (6 bases). CDR1 is SQVTM, CDR2 ANQGSEA, per germline. The V gene lost 4 bases and the J gene lost 1 base, with 10 bases spanning the gap. The CDR3 sequence is 13 residues long. CDR3: CSVGAGDNYGYTF. The DNA for the CDR3 is TGCAGCGTTGGGGCAGGGGATAACTATGGCTACACCTTC.

The V call is TRBV6-2 or TRBV6-3, the J call TRBJ2-7; D is unclear. The CDR3 contains 11 residues. Germline assignment: CDR1 MNHEY and CDR2 SVGEGT. Trimming removed 4 bases from V and 4 bases from J, with 5 bases in between. The CDR3 spells CASSSIYEQYF. CDR3 DNA sequence: TGTGCCAGCAGTTCCATATACGAGCAGTACTTC.

J is TRBJ2-6 and V is TRBV4-2; D perhaps matches TRBD1 (5 bases). The CDR3 has 16 amino acids. Germline values: CDR1 LGHNA, CDR2 YNFKEQ. Trimming took off 0 bases at V and 1 base at J, with 7 bases between the two ends. DNA of the CDR3: TGTGCCAGCAGCCAAGAATCAGGGTCTGGGGCCAACGTCCTGACTTTC. It is translated as CASSQESGSGANVLTF.

This sequence joins TRBV5-6 and TRBJ1-1; D not resolved. Germline V gives CDR1 SGHDT, CDR2 YYEEEE. V lost 1 base, J lost 1 base, and 8 bases lay in between. The CDR3 consists of 14 residues. This CDR3 is CASSLTDRNTEAFF. The CDR3 region has the DNA TGTGCCAGCAGCTTGACAGATCGGAACACTGAAGCTTTCTTT. Variable domain in full (rest from reference TRBV5-6 and TRBJ1-1): DAGVTQSPTHLIKTRGQQVTLRCSPKSGHDTVSWYQQALGQGPQFIFQYYEEEERQRGNFPDRFSGHQFPNYSSELNVNALLLGDSALYLCASSLTDRNTEAFFGQGTRLTVV.

The chain employs TRBV4-1 and TRBJ2-1; TRBD2 is a possible D gene (5 bases). In germline, CDR1 is MGHRA, CDR2 YSYEKL. V lost 3 bases to trimming and J lost 11 bases, with 17 bases between them. CDR3 length: 14 residues. CDR3 amino acids: CASSQRVVRAQQFF. For the CDR3, the DNA is TGCGCCAGCAGCCAGAGGGTCGTTAGGGCGCAGCAGTTCTTC.

J is TRBJ2-4 and V is TRBV28, with TRBD1 matching 11 bases. V dropped 6 bases and J dropped 6; count of bases not matched to a gene: 4. The CDR3 covers 14 residues. Germline assignment: CDR1 MDHEN and CDR2 SYDVKM. The CDR3 DNA reads as TGTGCCAGCAGCGGCGGACAGGGGGCAAACATTCAGTACTTC. The encoded protein is CASSGGQGANIQYF.

V is TRBV25-1 and J is TRBJ2-1; 11 bases align to TRBD2. Per the germline V gene, CDR1 is MGHDK and CDR2 is SYGVNS. This CDR3 is 15 amino acids long. Trimming took 5 bases from V and 10 from J; bases not matched to a gene: 10. The CDR3 loop is CASSRELAGAGEQFF. In DNA, the CDR3 is TGTGCCAGCAGTCGAGAACTAGCGGGAGCCGGGGAGCAGTTCTTC.